These 8 T cell receptor beta chains originate from one sample sequenced in a study of CD8 T cells in ankylosing spondylitis. TCRdb processed the 5' RACE reads anew with MiXCR; each CDR3 protein has one entry. The sample records some 130,000 distinct CDR3 sequences, roughly 8.8% being singletons. The specimen was blood, either unsorted or a sorted T cell fraction (not recorded which). These receptor sequences come from a male donor with ankylosing spondylitis or in good health (not recorded which).

This clonotype was seen many times. The rearrangement uses TRBV12-3 or TRBV12-4 and TRBJ2-1; 9 bases fit TRBD2. With V trimmed by 1 base and J by 7 bases, 8 bases remained unmatched. The CDR3 has 16 amino acids. CDR3 nucleotide sequence: TGTGCCAGCAGTTTAGGCCCTAGCGGGAATTCTAATGAGCAGTTCTTC. This sequence encodes CASSLGPSGNSNEQFF.

In this sample, this clonotype turned up many times. This sequence joins TRBV7-2 and TRBJ2-3; D gene ambiguous. CDR1 and CDR2 from the germline V gene are SGHTA and FQGNSA. The CDR3 covers 14 residues. V dropped 3 bases and J dropped 2 bases, with 9 bases sitting between them. Here the CDR3 DNA reads TGTGCCAGCAGCTTCGACCATATCACAGATACGCAGTATTTT. This sequence encodes CASSFDHITDTQYF.

The rearrangement uses TRBV6-2 or TRBV6-3 and TRBJ2-7; 13 bases map to TRBD2. CDR3 size: 17 residues. The V and J ends lost 0 bases and 6 bases, in that order; junction bases with no gene match: 8. Germline lookup yields CDR1 MNHEY and CDR2 SVGEGT. The CDR3 bases are TGTGCCAGCAGTTACTCGGGGACTAGCGGGATCTCGGGCGAGCAGTACTTC. Encoded protein: CASSYSGTSGISGEQYF.

The chain has TRBV27 and TRBJ2-7; maybe TRBD2 (6 bases). CDR1 is MNHEY and CDR2 is SMNVEV in the germline V gene (reference sequence). Trimming removed 5 bases from V and 9 bases from J, with 20 bases in between. The length of the CDR3 is 14 residues. CDR3 in DNA: TGTGCCAGCAGTCCTATTAGCGGTCAAGTGGGGCAGTACTTC. Its protein is CASSPISGQVGQYF.

This clonotype was found a few times. The chain links TRBV20-1 to TRBJ2-6; D assignment may be TRBD1 or TRBD2 (5 bases each). The germline V gene has CDR1 DFQATT and CDR2 SNEGSKA (reference sequence). CDR3 length: 15 residues. The ends were cut back, 4 bases at V and 4 bases at J, with 14 bases in the middle. CDR3 region: CSATAPGRGANVLTF. Written as DNA, the CDR3 is TGCAGTGCTACGGCCCCGGGGCGAGGGGCCAACGTCCTGACTTTC.

V gene TRBV7-9 combines with J gene TRBJ2-1; D is unresolved. The germline gives CDR1 SEHNR, CDR2 FQNEAQ (reference sequence). The V gene lost 6 bases and the J gene lost 10 bases, with 13 bases spanning the gap. CDR3 length: 12 residues. CDR3 sequence reads: CASRSQVEEQFF. The CDR3 bases are TGTGCCAGCAGATCTCAGGTGGAGGAGCAGTTCTTC.

This clonotype was detected ten times or more. The V gene is TRBV12-3 or TRBV12-4, the J gene TRBJ2-1, with TRBD2 matching over 13 bases. The CDR3 contains 16 residues. V shed 5 bases and J 7 bases; nucleotides not matched to a gene: 8. Here the CDR3 reads CASSDPGTSGANEQFF. The CDR3 bases are TGTGCCAGCAGTGATCCAGGGACTAGCGGGGCAAATGAGCAGTTCTTC.

This clonotype was observed a handful of times. The chain is built from TRBV19 and TRBJ1-5; D might be TRBD1 (5 bases). CDR1 and CDR2 from the germline V gene are LNHDA and SQIVND (reference sequence). This CDR3 is 14 amino acids long. Trimming took off 10 bases at V and 6 bases at J, with 19 bases between the two ends. Here the CDR3 DNA reads TGTGCCACCCTCGGTGGGACCCCTCCTCAGCCCCAGCATTTT. As protein: CATLGGTPPQPQHF.